The clone carrying this T cell receptor beta chain has a single count. The table came from immunoSEQ multiplex PCR; TCRdb's copy has only in-frame clones and leaves some out. The data contain 170,000 or so clones, 80% to 95% of them seen just once; the ten biggest clones take up more than 1.4%. Germline V gives CDR1 MGHRA, CDR2 YSYEKL. The CDR3 runs to 14 residues. V gave up 3 bases and J gave up 3 bases, with 9 bases separating them. This sample was taken from a study of control samples from healthy donors and cancer patients. The sequenced material came from blood. This chain uses TRBV4-1 with TRBJ2-1, with a tentative D call TRBD2 (6 bases). The source is a man between 18 and 29 years old in good health. As DNA, the CDR3 is TGCGCCAGCAGCCAGGCGCGGGACTACAATGAGCAGTTCTTC. Protein sequence: CASSQARDYNEQFF.